The 23 T cell receptor beta chains in this list originate from one sample, sequenced in a study of identical twins. TCRdb itself ran the 5' RACE reads through MiXCR, one entry per CDR3 protein. The sample has 250,000 or so distinct CDR3 sequences; roughly 8.7% are singletons. The same specimen was also included in a second study, on yellow fever vaccine responses in identical twins.

The sample was CD8+ T cells sorted from blood. The receptors were gathered from a woman between 18 and 29 years old in good health.

This clonotype was counted ten times or more. The genes are TRBV3-1 and TRBJ2-3, with TRBD1 identical over 7 bases. The CDR3 spans 15 residues. With 0 bases clipped from V and 3 bases from J, the junction kept 3 bases outside the gene matches. Germline CDR1 is LGHDT and CDR2 is YNNKEL (reference sequence). The CDR3 DNA reads TGTGCCAGCAGCCAAGAGGACAGGCCTACAGATACGCAGTATTTT. This gives the protein CASSQEDRPTDTQYF.

V is TRBV20-1 and J is TRBJ2-5, with unresolved D. The germline V gene encodes CDR1 DFQATT and CDR2 SNEGSKA (reference sequence). There are 15 residues in the CDR3. The germline V and J ends were trimmed by 5 bases and 2 bases, with 18 bases remaining between them. The CDR3 bases are TGCAGTGCTCTCGATGACTCTTATACTCAAGAGACCCAGTACTTC. It is translated as CSALDDSYTQETQYF.

This clonotype occurred once. The gene calls are TRBV6-4 and TRBJ2-6; D remains unclear. The V gene's germline CDR1 is MRHNA and CDR2 SNTAGT. The CDR3 runs to 15 residues. Trimming removed 5 bases at V and 0 bases at J, with 8 bases between. DNA of the CDR3: TGTGCCAGCAGTAACAATACCTCTGGGGCCAACGTCCTGACTTTC. It translates to CASSNNTSGANVLTF.

As DNA, the CDR3 is TGTGCCAGCAGCCAAGGCGGGGGGGACGTTTGGAATGAGCAGTTCTTC. It is translated as CASSQGGGDVWNEQFF. V usage is TRBV3-1 and J usage is TRBJ2-1; 9 bases are a match to TRBD2. CDR3 length: 16 amino acids. The ends lost 1 base at V and 7 bases at J; junction bases unmatched: 8. Germline V gene sequence: CDR1 LGHDT, CDR2 YNNKEL (reference sequence).

V and J are TRBV5-1 and TRBJ2-7; 9 nucleotides agree with TRBD1. The ends lost 4 bases at V and 4 bases at J; junction bases unmatched: 15. Looked up from germline, CDR1 is SGHRS and CDR2 is YFSETQ. The length of the CDR3 is 17 residues. Written as DNA, the CDR3 is TGCGCCAGCAGCACGCCACCCGGGACAGGGTTTCGGTACGAGCAGTACTTC. Protein: CASSTPPGTGFRYEQYF. The full variable domain, with the rest looked up from reference TRBV5-1 and TRBJ2-7, is KAGVTQTPRYLIKTRGQQVTLSCSPISGHRSVSWYQQTPGQGLQFLFEYFSETQRNKGNFPGRFSGRQFSNSRSEMNVSTLELGDSALYLCASSTPPGTGFRYEQYFGPGTRLTVT.

In this sample, this clonotype turned up a few times. The rearrangement links TRBV29-1 to TRBJ2-1; D might be TRBD1 (5 bases). The V end was cut by 1 base, the J end by 10 bases, with 8 bases between. The CDR3 is 11 residues long. Germline V gene sequence: CDR1 SQVTM, CDR2 ANQGSEA. The CDR3 spells CSVEVQVEQFF. The CDR3 coding sequence is TGCAGCGTTGAAGTACAGGTCGAGCAGTTCTTC.

This clonotype was detected many times. The V and J genes are TRBV29-1 and TRBJ2-1; D possibly matches TRBD1 or TRBD2 (7 bases each). Trimming stripped 6 bases from V and 6 bases from J, with 9 bases between. This CDR3 is built from 11 residues. From germline, CDR1 is SQVTM and CDR2 ANQGSEA. DNA for the CDR3: TGCAGCGTCAGGGGGGGCAATGAGCAGTTCTTC. It specifies CSVRGGNEQFF.

This clonotype came up a few times. The chain couples TRBV6-5 to TRBJ2-5, with D possibly being TRBD1 (5 bases). CDR1 and CDR2 (germline): MNHEY, SVGAGI. The length of the CDR3 is 14 residues. Trimming shortened V by 0 bases and J by 5 bases, and 10 bases separated the two germline ends. The CDR3 here is CASSYSRQGETQYF. The CDR3 nucleotides read TGTGCCAGCAGTTACTCGAGGCAGGGTGAGACCCAGTACTTC.

This chain links TRBV6-2 or TRBV6-3 with TRBJ2-7; the match to TRBD2 covers 13 bases. CDR1 MNHEY and CDR2 SVGEGT come from the germline V gene. There are 14 residues in the CDR3. J lost 6 bases, V lost 4 bases, and 3 bases had no gene match. The CDR3 sequence is CASSSWTSGSEQYF. The DNA of the CDR3 is TGTGCCAGCAGTTCCTGGACTAGCGGGAGCGAGCAGTACTTC.

About this clonotype: This could be a read error, since a much larger clone is one nucleotide away. This chain links TRBV27 with TRBJ2-4; D could derive from TRBD1 or TRBD2 (5 bases each). Per germline, CDR1 MNHEY and CDR2 SMNVEV (reference sequence). The length of the CDR3 is 13 residues. CDR3 nucleotides: TGTGCCAGCCGAAGAGGGGCCAAAAACATTCATTACTTC. Translation: CASRRGAKNIHYF.

This clonotype was seen more than once but under ten times. CDR3 sequence reads: CASSLRGRAHTQYF. The CDR3 nucleotides are TGTGCCAGCAGCTTAAGGGGTCGGGCCCATACGCAGTATTTT. The chain is built from TRBV7-9 and TRBJ2-3, with D perhaps matching TRBD1 (5 bases). CDR1 SEHNR and CDR2 FQNEAQ come from the germline V gene (reference sequence). V was clipped by 2 bases and J by 7 bases, with 13 bases between them. The CDR3 has 14 amino acids. The entire variable domain, with the rest obtained from reference TRBV7-9 and TRBJ2-3, is as follows: DTGVSQNPRHKITKRGQNVTFRCDPISEHNRLYWYRQTLGQGPEFLTYFQNEAQLEKSRLLSDRFSAERPKGSFSTLEIQRTEQGDSAMYLCASSLRGRAHTQYFGPGTRLTVL.

This clonotype was detected many times. V and J are TRBV29-1 and TRBJ2-7; D assignment may be TRBD1 or TRBD2 (5 bases each). V was pared by 8 bases and J by 2 bases, with 19 bases between. The CDR3 is 14 residues long. Per germline, CDR1 SQVTM and CDR2 ANQGSEA. The CDR3 nucleotides are TGCAGCATCTCAACCGGGACGGCCGCCTACGAGCAGTACTTC. It translates to CSISTGTAAYEQYF.

This clonotype was counted a few times. V and J are TRBV29-1 and TRBJ2-3, with 7 bases identical to TRBD2. There are 13 residues in the CDR3. V shed 2 bases and J 3 bases; nucleotides not matched to a gene: 2. Germline V gives CDR1 SQVTM, CDR2 ANQGSEA. The CDR3 sequence is CSVERGGTDTQYF. DNA of the CDR3: TGCAGCGTTGAACGGGGAGGGACAGATACGCAGTATTTT.

The chain links TRBV6-1 to TRBJ2-1, with D maybe TRBD2 (5 bases). The V end lost 10 bases, the J end lost 1 base, and 14 bases lay between the germline ends. Germline V gene lookup returns CDR1 MNHNS and CDR2 SASEGT. The CDR3 has 14 amino acids. The CDR3 loop reads CATAEQESYNEQFF. DNA of the CDR3: TGTGCCACAGCGGAACAAGAGTCCTACAATGAGCAGTTCTTC.

This clonotype occurred a few times. This chain connects TRBV6-5 to TRBJ1-2; TRBD1 matches at 11 bases. The CDR3 runs to 15 residues. V shed 2 bases, J shed 7 bases, and the junction held 6 bases outside the gene matches. CDR1 and CDR2 from the germline V gene are MNHEY and SVGAGI. CDR3 amino acids: CASSYGQGAVVGYTF. CDR3 in DNA: TGTGCCAGCAGTTACGGACAGGGGGCAGTTGTTGGCTACACCTTC.

In its sample, this clonotype was seen a few times. The chain joins TRBV6-5 to TRBJ1-1, with D possibly TRBD1 on 6 matching bases. Germline CDR1 reads MNHEY; CDR2 reads SVGAGI. The CDR3 contains 15 residues. V dropped 2 bases and J dropped 0 bases, with 10 bases sitting between them. This CDR3 is CASSYKGGMNTEAFF. Here the CDR3 DNA reads TGTGCCAGCAGTTACAAGGGGGGAATGAACACTGAAGCTTTCTTT.

For this clonotype: It may be a read error: a sequence one base away is much more abundant. Since the CDR3 does not end with the conserved phenylalanine or tryptophan, this likely comes from a read error. This chain connects TRBV4-3 to TRBJ2-1; 7 positions match TRBD2. V shed 0 bases and J 0 bases; nucleotides not matched to a gene: 5. Germline-derived CDR1 and CDR2 are LGHNA and YSLEER. The CDR3 is 17 amino acids. The CDR3 DNA reads as TGCGCCAGCAGCCAAGATGGAGCGGGGAGCTCCTACAATGAGCAGTTCTTA. This gives the protein CASSQDGAGSSYNEQFL.

The table lists this clonotype with many counts. V gene TRBV7-8 combines with J gene TRBJ1-6, with no clear D. The CDR3 has 17 residues. Trimming cost V 2 bases and J 4 bases, with 15 bases left between them. Looked up from germline, CDR1 is SGHVS and CDR2 is FQNEAQ. CDR3 region: CASSLTFEAAYNSPLHF. The CDR3 region has the DNA TGTGCCAGCAGCTTAACTTTCGAGGCAGCATATAATTCACCCCTCCACTTT.

This clonotype was recorded a few times. The rearrangement uses TRBV7-3 and TRBJ2-5; a possible D gene is TRBD1 (7 bases). This CDR3 spans 16 amino acids. Germline V gene sequence: CDR1 SGHTA, CDR2 FQGTGA. V lost 2 bases to trimming and J lost 5 bases, with 18 bases between them. CDR3: CASSLSGGGGGETQYF. CDR3 sequence (DNA): TGTGCCAGCAGCTTATCCGGAGGAGGGGGCGGTGAGACCCAGTACTTC.

The sample holds many counts of this clonotype. The J gene is TRBJ2-4, the V gene TRBV29-1; D possibly corresponds to TRBD2 (6 bases). The CDR3 has 13 amino acids. Germline CDR1 and CDR2: SQVTM and ANQGSEA. Between the trimmed V and J ends, which lost 4 bases and 6 bases, there was a span of 13 bases. In DNA, the CDR3 is TGCAGCGTTGGGGTGGGAGGAGGAAACATTCAGTACTTC. Amino acid sequence: CSVGVGGGNIQYF.

V and J are TRBV20-1 and TRBJ2-4; D assignment may be TRBD1 or TRBD2 (5 bases each). The CDR3 contains 11 residues. V shed 7 bases and J shed 8 bases, with 12 bases lying between them. The germline V gene has CDR1 DFQATT and CDR2 SNEGSKA (reference sequence). The DNA of the CDR3 is TGCAGTGGGTGGGGGATCGACATTCAGTACTTC. Translation: CSGWGIDIQYF.

This clonotype was counted ten times or more. The J gene is TRBJ2-7, the V gene TRBV12-3 or TRBV12-4; no clear D. The CDR3 has 16 amino acids. The V end lost 1 base, the J end lost 0 bases, and 13 bases lay between the germline ends. The CDR3, as DNA: TGTGCCAGCAGTTTAGAGGTTAGAGAGATCTCCTACGAGCAGTACTTC. It codes for CASSLEVREISYEQYF.

Turning to this clonotype: The junction departs from the called germline gene at one end, perhaps through a read error. The chain carries TRBV7-7 and TRBJ2-1, with 14 bases fitting TRBD2. CDR3 length: 18 amino acids. Germline CDR1 reads SSHAT; CDR2 reads FNYEAQ (reference sequence). The CDR3 loop reads CASSLRPGTSGSANEQFF. The CDR3 nucleotides read TGTGCTAGCAGCTTACGTCCCGGGACTAGCGGGAGCGCCAATGAGCAGTTCTTC.